Listed below are T cell receptor beta chains from one sample, sequenced in a study of OX40 agonist ivuxolimab in advanced cancers. The assay was immunoSEQ multiplex PCR, and TCRdb's table has in-frame clones only and misses some. The sample has around 47,000 clones, roughly 78% seen once. The sample consisted of CD4+ or CD8+ T cells sorted from blood, taken in a trial of the OX40 agonist ivuxolimab. The receptors derive from an adult with an advanced solid tumor such as melanoma, head and neck, liver or kidney cancer. Each CDR3 is given with its conserved first and last residue. D genes are given only for firm matches. Rows give clone size only sometimes, using once, few, many, or a class for an expanded clone.

d_gene	len	j_gene	abundance	v_gene	CDR3nt	CDR3aa
TRBD2	16	TRBJ2-5	-	TRBV11-2	TGTGCCAGCAGCCCTGGGACTAGCGGGAGCAGGGAGACCCAGTACTTC	CASSPGTSGSRETQYF
-	12	TRBJ2-2	-	TRBV19	TGTGCCAGTAGTCAGTGGGCCGGGGAGCTGTTTTTT	CASSQWAGELFF
-	16	TRBJ1-5	-	TRBV5-8	TGTGCCAGCAGCTTGTCCTTAATTGCTTCTGGGCAGCCCCAGCATTTT	CASSLSLIASGQPQHF
-	16	TRBJ1-4	-	TRBV6-1	TGTGCCAGCAGTGCCGGGGTGGCAGAAATTGGGGAAAAACTGTTTTTT	CASSAGVAEIGEKLFF
-	16	TRBJ1-3	-	TRBV5-1	TGCGCCAGCAGCTTGGACGACGGACACTCTGGAAACACCATATATTTT	CASSLDDGHSGNTIYF
TRBD1	17	TRBJ1-2	-	TRBV18	TGTGCCAGCTCACCACCCTCCTCCGCCGACAGGGGGTATGGCTACACCTTC	CASSPPSSADRGYGYTF
TRBD2	18	TRBJ2-3	-	TRBV9	TGTGCCAGCAGCGCTCCGGGGACTAGCGGGAGTGGCACAGATACGCAGTATTTT	CASSAPGTSGSGTDTQYF
-	14	TRBJ2-7	-	TRBV9	TGTGCCAGCAGCTCTACAGCGCAGACCTACGAGCAGTACTTC	CASSSTAQTYEQYF
-	13	TRBJ2-5	-	TRBV29-1	TGCAGCGCCCCCGGCGAGGGAGCGGTGACCCAGTACTTC	CSAPGEGAVTQYF
-	13	TRBJ1-1	once	TRBV4-3	TGCGCCAGCAGCCAAGGTTGGGGCACTGAAGCTTTCTTT	CASSQGWGTEAFF
TRBD1	13	TRBJ1-5	-	TRBV18	TGTGCCAGCTCACAACAGGGGAGTCAGCCCCAGCATTTT	CASSQQGSQPQHF
-	11	TRBJ2-7	few	TRBV7-3	TGTGCCCCTGTTAGGGGACACGAGCAGTACTTC	CAPVRGHEQYF
-	13	TRBJ2-5	-	TRBV6-6	TGTGCCAGCAGTCTAGACCTACAAGAGACCCAGTACTTC	CASSLDLQETQYF
-	16	TRBJ1-2	-	TRBV15	TGTGCCACCAGCAGAGATCTGCAGGGTGGGGTTCATGGCTACACCTTC	CATSRDLQGGVHGYTF
-	15	TRBJ2-7	-	TRBV6-5	TGTGCCAGCAGTCCGCGACAGAGAACCCCTCGGGAGCAGTACTTC	CASSPRQRTPREQYF
-	11	TRBJ2-1	-	TRBV20-1	TGCAGTGCTCTCCGCTACAATGAGCAGTTCTTC	CSALRYNEQFF
-	13	TRBJ1-2	-	TRBV10-2	TGCGCCAGCAGAACTGCGGGAGGTAATGGCTACACCTTC	CASRTAGGNGYTF
TRBD1	15	TRBJ1-2	-	TRBV6-6	TGTGCCAGCAGGGGTTCCATCCGGGACAGCCAACACTACACCTTC	CASRGSIRDSQHYTF
-	15	TRBJ1-2	-	TRBV5-6	TGTGCCAGCAGCTTGCTTGGCGAACGGTCAGGTGGCTACACCTTC	CASSLLGERSGGYTF
TRBD1	15	TRBJ1-4	-	TRBV19	TGTGCCAGTAGTATTGGGGACAGGGTCGCTGAAAAACTGTTTTTT	CASSIGDRVAEKLFF
-	12	TRBJ2-7	-	TRBV2	TGTGCCAGCAGTATGAATGAGGACGAGCAGTACTTC	CASSMNEDEQYF
TRBD1	16	TRBJ1-1	few	TRBV5-5	TGTGCCAGCAGCCGGACAGGGGGAAGGGTGAACACTGAAGCTTTCTTT	CASSRTGGRVNTEAFF
TRBD1	15	TRBJ1-4	-	TRBV7-9	TGTGCCAGCAGCCCCTCGGGACAGGGGGATGAAAAACTGTTTTTT	CASSPSGQGDEKLFF
-	12	TRBJ2-3	-	TRBV7-2	TGTGCCAGCTCCACCCTTTCCGATACGCAGTATTTT	CASSTLSDTQYF
TRBD2	18	TRBJ2-7	medium-sized	TRBV7-2	TGTGCCAGCAGCTTATCTCGGGGAGGGGCGGGAAGCTCCTACGAGCAGTACTTC	CASSLSRGGAGSSYEQYF
TRBD1	16	TRBJ1-4	once	TRBV19	TGTGCCAGTAGTAGCGTATCGACAGGGAATAATGAAAAACTGTTTTTT	CASSSVSTGNNEKLFF
TRBD1	13	TRBJ2-1	-	TRBV5-1	TGCGCCAGCAGCTCGGACAGGGTTGATGAGCAGTTCTTC	CASSSDRVDEQFF
TRBD2	14	TRBJ2-7	-	TRBV18	TGTGCCAGCCAGTTGGCGGGAGGGCCTCATGAGCAGTACTTC	CASQLAGGPHEQYF
TRBD1	14	TRBJ1-6	-	TRBV18	TGTGCCAGCTCACCCGGGACAGGGACTTCACCCCTCCACTTT	CASSPGTGTSPLHF
TRBD1	16	TRBJ2-7	-	TRBV18	TGTGCCAGCTCGTTATCCCGGGACAGGGTAACCTACGAGCAGTACTTC	CASSLSRDRVTYEQYF
TRBD2	19	TRBJ2-2	-	TRBV7-2	TGTGCCAGCAGACCCTTTTCTAGCGGGAGGGCCCCGAACACCGGGGAGCTGTTTTTT	CASRPFSSGRAPNTGELFF
TRBD2	18	TRBJ2-7	-	TRBV18	TGTGCCAGCTCACAGTACGCTAGCGGGGGGGTATCCTCCTACGAGCAGTACTTC	CASSQYASGGVSSYEQYF
-	15	TRBJ1-1	-	TRBV2	TGTGCCAGCGGGGGGCAGGCCAGGGCGAACACTGAAGCTTTCTTT	CASGGQARANTEAFF
-	12	TRBJ1-1	few	TRBV30	TGTGCCTGGAGCCCAATAAACACTGAAGCTTTCTTT	CAWSPINTEAFF
-	13	TRBJ2-7	-	TRBV6-5	TGTGCCAGCAGCGAGAGGATAGGTTACGAGCAGTACTTC	CASSERIGYEQYF
-	14	TRBJ1-3	medium-sized	TRBV2	TGTGCCAGCAGTGTAGGACTAACTGGAAACACCATATATTTT	CASSVGLTGNTIYF
TRBD1	14	TRBJ2-5	-	TRBV9	TGTGCCAGCAGCGGACAGGGGATGGAGGAGACCCAGTACTTC	CASSGQGMEETQYF